What follows are 31 T cell receptor beta chains derived from one specimen sequenced in a study of neurological immune-mediated disorders. Time point reported: longitudinal time-point 1 (baseline). TCRdb re-called the 5' RACE reads with MiXCR, one entry per CDR3 protein. The sample contains under 90,000 distinct CDR3 sequences, about 10% of which appear only once. Sequenced sample: PBMCs. These TCRs come from a man younger than 40 in good health.

This clonotype was counted many times. The genes are TRBV7-2 and TRBJ2-3; 11 bases line up with TRBD2. The CDR3 totals 15 residues. V was pared by 5 bases and J by 2 bases, with 3 bases of the junction left unmatched. CDR1 SGHTA and CDR2 FQGNSA come from the germline V gene. The CDR3 is CASSKLAGVTDTQYF. The CDR3 DNA follows: TGTGCCAGCAGCAAACTAGCGGGGGTCACAGATACGCAGTATTTT. The entire variable domain, with the rest obtained from reference TRBV7-2 and TRBJ2-3, is as follows: GAGVSQSPSNKVTEKGKDVELRCDPISGHTALYWYRQSLGQGLEFLIYFQGNSAPDKSGLPSDRFSAERTGGSVSTLTIQRTQQEDSAVYLCASSKLAGVTDTQYFGPGTRLTVL.

V is TRBV9 and J is TRBJ2-3; 7 positions match TRBD2. In germline, CDR1 is SGDLS, CDR2 YYNGEE. Germline trimming cut 0 bases from V and 6 bases from J; bases unmatched to any gene: 10. The CDR3 consists of 16 residues. The CDR3 loop reads CASSVAGGGSGDTQYF. The CDR3 DNA follows: TGTGCCAGCAGCGTAGCGGGGGGAGGGTCGGGGGATACGCAGTATTTT.

This clonotype occurred many times. The chain employs TRBV14 and TRBJ1-2; D unclear. CDR3 size: 14 residues. Between the trimmed V and J ends, which lost 1 base and 8 bases, there was a span of 14 bases. Germline CDR1 is SGHDN and CDR2 is FVKESK. The CDR3 spells CASSQGHLSYGYTF. As DNA, the CDR3 is TGTGCCAGCAGCCAAGGGCACCTCTCGTACGGCTACACCTTC.

This clonotype was counted at least ten times. This sequence joins TRBV29-1 and TRBJ2-1, with D perhaps TRBD1 (5 bases). The CDR3 loop spans 14 amino acids. CDR1 SQVTM and CDR2 ANQGSEA come from the germline V gene. V dropped 7 bases and J dropped 0 bases, with 13 bases sitting between them. The CDR3 loop reads CSGTKDGSYNEQFF. The CDR3 DNA reads TGCAGCGGGACAAAGGACGGCTCCTACAATGAGCAGTTCTTC.

This clonotype was observed many times. The V call is TRBV7-9, the J call TRBJ1-1, with 8 bases lining up with TRBD1. The CDR3 has 14 amino acids. The trim removed 4 bases at V and 8 bases at J, leaving 9 bases unmatched. Germline CDR1 and CDR2: SEHNR and FQNEAQ (reference sequence). CDR3 coding DNA: TGTGCCAGCAGCTCTACAGGGGGGGTTGGCGAAGCTTTCTTT. This gives the protein CASSSTGGVGEAFF.

This clonotype was seen many times. V gene TRBV28 combines with J gene TRBJ2-7; D possibly corresponds to TRBD2 (6 bases). Trimming shortened V by 6 bases and J by 0 bases, and 21 bases separated the two germline ends. Germline assignment: CDR1 MDHEN and CDR2 SYDVKM. The CDR3 loop spans 17 amino acids. The CDR3 here is CASRPPPILAHSYEQYF. The CDR3 DNA sequence: TGTGCCAGCAGGCCGCCCCCCATTCTAGCGCACTCCTACGAGCAGTACTTC.

This clonotype was observed many times. This chain uses TRBV20-1 with TRBJ1-4, with D perhaps TRBD1 (6 bases). This CDR3 has 15 residues. The V end lost 4 bases, the J end lost 2 bases, and 14 bases lay between the germline ends. Germline V gene sequence: CDR1 DFQATT, CDR2 SNEGSKA (reference sequence). The CDR3 protein is CSAIQQGDTNEKLFF. The CDR3 DNA follows: TGCAGTGCTATTCAACAGGGCGATACTAATGAAAAACTGTTTTTT.

This clonotype has ten or more counts. The chain carries TRBV28 and TRBJ1-2; the match to TRBD1 covers 8 bases. The CDR3 sequence is 12 residues long. The V and J ends lost 5 bases and 8 bases, in that order; junction bases with no gene match: 4. The germline gives CDR1 MDHEN, CDR2 SYDVKM. The CDR3 sequence: CASSHGQGGYTF. The CDR3, as DNA: TGTGCCAGCAGTCACGGACAGGGCGGCTACACCTTC.

This clonotype was seen many times. The chain couples TRBV5-1 to TRBJ2-1; 10 bases agree with TRBD2. The CDR3 extends over 16 amino acids. Germline lookup yields CDR1 SGHRS and CDR2 YFSETQ. The trim removed 1 base at V and 8 bases at J, leaving 9 bases unmatched. CDR3 region: CASSLWPSGSGDEQFF. The CDR3 region has the DNA TGCGCCAGCAGCTTGTGGCCTAGCGGGAGTGGCGATGAGCAGTTCTTC.

This clonotype was found many times. This chain connects TRBV27 to TRBJ2-1, with unresolved D. This CDR3 is 13 amino acids long. Germline-derived CDR1 and CDR2 are MNHEY and SMNVEV (reference sequence). The V end lost 0 bases, the J end lost 6 bases, and 6 bases lay between the germline ends. Here the CDR3 reads CASSLSIVNEQFF. For the CDR3, the DNA is TGTGCCAGCAGTTTATCGATAGTCAATGAGCAGTTCTTC.

This clonotype was detected ten times or more. The chain links TRBV20-1 to TRBJ1-3; a weak D match, TRBD1 (6 bases). V was cut by 6 bases and J by 0 bases, with 18 bases left in between. This CDR3 spans 16 amino acids. Germline values: CDR1 DFQATT, CDR2 SNEGSKA (reference sequence). The CDR3 nucleotides read TGCAGTGCCAACCCCGGATCCAGGGGCTCTGGAAACACCATATATTTT. It yields the protein CSANPGSRGSGNTIYF.

This clonotype came up a few times. The chain has TRBV7-8 and TRBJ2-7, with 8 nucleotides matching TRBD2. V shed 4 bases and J 0 bases; nucleotides not matched to a gene: 5. The CDR3 runs to 15 residues. The germline gives CDR1 SGHVS, CDR2 FQNEAQ. This chain's CDR3 is CASSSIAGTSYEQYF. CDR3 nucleotides: TGTGCCAGCAGCTCAATAGCGGGAACCTCCTACGAGCAGTACTTC.

There are many counts of this clonotype. In DNA form, the CDR3 reads TGTGCCAGCAGTCTCGGTGGTAGCGGATACGAGCAGTACTTC. Translated: CASSLGGSGYEQYF. The V call is TRBV2, the J call TRBJ2-7; a possible D gene is TRBD2 (6 bases). The germline CDR1 and CDR2 sequences are SNHLY and FYNNEI. This CDR3 has 14 residues. Between the trimmed V and J ends, which lost 5 bases and 4 bases, there was a span of 15 bases.

In this sample, this clonotype turned up many times. This chain connects TRBV2 to TRBJ1-4, with no clear D. This CDR3 has 14 residues. V was trimmed by 6 bases and J by 6 bases, leaving 14 bases between them. Germline CDR1 is SNHLY and CDR2 is FYNNEI. In DNA form, the CDR3 reads TGTGCCAGCAGGTGGGGATTGCCCCATGAAAAACTGTTTTTT. Amino acid sequence: CASRWGLPHEKLFF.

This clonotype was counted many times. This rearrangement joins TRBV20-1 to TRBJ2-7; the match to TRBD2 covers 10 bases. Germline V gene sequence: CDR1 DFQATT, CDR2 SNEGSKA (reference sequence). Trimming removed 2 bases from V and 4 bases from J; junction bases left unmatched: 5. CDR3 size: 14 residues. The CDR3 spells CSARPETSGYEQYF. The CDR3 region has the DNA TGCAGTGCTAGACCCGAGACTAGCGGGTACGAGCAGTACTTC.

This clonotype was recorded many times. The chain is built from TRBV27 and TRBJ2-7, with TRBD2 matching 9 bases. The CDR3 totals 15 residues. Germline assignment: CDR1 MNHEY and CDR2 SMNVEV (reference sequence). J lost 4 bases, V lost 5 bases, and 9 bases had no gene match. The CDR3 bases are TGTGCCAGCAGTGCCAGGGCGGGAGGGGGTTACGAGCAGTACTTC. This gives the protein CASSARAGGGYEQYF.

Ten or more counts support this clonotype. The chain combines TRBV5-1 with TRBJ2-3; 8 bases fit TRBD2. This CDR3 contains 16 residues. Germline-derived CDR1 and CDR2 are SGHRS and YFSETQ. Unmatched junction bases numbered 6, after V lost 1 base and J lost 2 bases. CDR3 in amino acids: CASSLHSGILTDTQYF. CDR3 nucleotide sequence: TGCGCCAGCAGCTTGCATAGCGGGATACTCACAGATACGCAGTATTTT.

The sample holds many counts of this clonotype. J is TRBJ2-4 and V is TRBV5-1; D is possibly TRBD1 (6 bases). The CDR3 consists of 14 residues. Looked up from germline, CDR1 is SGHRS and CDR2 is YFSETQ. V dropped 4 bases and J dropped 11 bases, with 19 bases sitting between them. The CDR3 nucleotides are TGCGCCAGCAGCCCCGGGGACACTGTAGACTTTCAGTACTTC. It translates to CASSPGDTVDFQYF.

This clonotype was detected ten times or more. J is TRBJ1-5 and V is TRBV7-2; no clear D. Trimming took 2 bases from V and 2 from J, leaving 7 bases between them. Germline values: CDR1 SGHTA, CDR2 FQGNSA. The CDR3 is 14 residues long. The CDR3 is CASSLMVGNQPQHF. As DNA, the CDR3 is TGTGCCAGCAGCTTAATGGTTGGCAATCAGCCCCAGCATTTT. Combining the CDR3 with reference TRBV7-2 and TRBJ1-5 gives the whole variable domain GAGVSQSPSNKVTEKGKDVELRCDPISGHTALYWYRQSLGQGLEFLIYFQGNSAPDKSGLPSDRFSAERTGGSVSTLTIQRTQQEDSAVYLCASSLMVGNQPQHFGDGTRLSIL.

This clonotype appeared many times. The genes are TRBV7-6 and TRBJ1-5; D ambiguous. Trimming stripped 1 base from V and 5 bases from J, with 9 bases between. Germline V gene sequence: CDR1 SGHVS, CDR2 FNYEAQ. This CDR3 is built from 14 residues. CDR3 sequence reads: CASSLGWGDQPQHF. The CDR3 DNA is TGTGCCAGCAGCTTAGGCTGGGGAGATCAGCCCCAGCATTTT.

This clonotype came up many times. The V and J genes are TRBV5-1 and TRBJ2-1; 7 bases match TRBD1. This CDR3 has 15 amino acids. From germline, CDR1 is SGHRS and CDR2 YFSETQ. Trimming took 1 base from V and 6 from J; bases not matched to a gene: 7. CDR3 sequence reads: CASSLIDRAGNEQFF. The CDR3 DNA reads as TGCGCCAGCAGCTTGATCGACAGGGCCGGCAATGAGCAGTTCTTC.

This clonotype was seen a handful of times. CDR3: CASSPPPGAGGDNQPQHF. CDR3 in DNA: TGCGCCAGCAGCCCACCTCCAGGGGCAGGGGGAGACAATCAGCCCCAGCATTTT. The chain has TRBV4-1 and TRBJ1-5, with TRBD1 matching over 7 bases. J lost 3 bases, V lost 4 bases, and 15 bases had no gene match. CDR1 is MGHRA and CDR2 is YSYEKL in the germline V gene. The CDR3 is 18 residues long.

The rearrangement uses TRBV7-6 and TRBJ1-4; TRBD1 might be the D (6 bases). The CDR3 totals 17 residues. V was pared by 5 bases and J by 2 bases, with 18 bases between. In germline, CDR1 is SGHVS, CDR2 FNYEAQ. CDR3 loop: CASSPEPTGTTNEKLFF. The CDR3 DNA is TGTGCCAGCAGCCCCGAGCCAACAGGGACCACTAATGAAAAACTGTTTTTT.

This clonotype was found many times. Written as DNA, the CDR3 is TGTGCCAGCAGTTTTGGGTCACAGGTAGCCTACAATGAGCAGTTCTTC. Translated, it gives CASSFGSQVAYNEQFF. V gene TRBV28 combines with J gene TRBJ2-1, with a tentative D call TRBD1 (5 bases). CDR1 is MDHEN and CDR2 is SYDVKM in the germline V gene. The CDR3 spans 16 residues. V gave up 3 bases and J gave up 2 bases, with 14 bases separating them.

Relative to its sample, this clonotype is medium-sized (0.01 to 0.1%). This chain links TRBV7-8 with TRBJ2-1, with D maybe TRBD2 (6 bases). CDR1 is SGHVS, CDR2 FQNEAQ, per germline. The CDR3 has 16 residues. The ends were cut back, 0 bases at V and 7 bases at J, with 16 bases in the middle. The CDR3 reads CASSLASRGGWNEQFF. The CDR3, as DNA: TGTGCCAGCAGCTTAGCGTCGCGGGGCGGCTGGAATGAGCAGTTCTTC.

Ten or more counts support this clonotype. This chain connects TRBV27 to TRBJ1-4, with unresolved D. The V end lost 3 bases, the J end lost 7 bases, and 12 bases lay between the germline ends. Germline values: CDR1 MNHEY, CDR2 SMNVEV (reference sequence). CDR3 size: 14 residues. The CDR3 here is CASSLDGRFEKLFF. CDR3 nucleotide sequence: TGTGCCAGCAGTTTGGATGGGCGGTTTGAAAAACTGTTTTTT.

This clonotype appeared many times. The genes are TRBV6-6 and TRBJ2-3; 7 bases line up with TRBD2. With V trimmed by 5 bases and J by 2 bases, 10 bases remained unmatched. The CDR3 loop spans 16 amino acids. Germline V gives CDR1 MNHNY, CDR2 SVGAGI (reference sequence). CDR3 amino acids: CASSPHRLADTDTQYF. CDR3 DNA: TGTGCCAGCAGTCCCCATAGGCTAGCGGACACAGATACGCAGTATTTT.

This clonotype was recorded many times. The V call is TRBV27, the J call TRBJ2-7; a weak D match, TRBD1 (5 bases). This CDR3 region has 14 residues. CDR1 and CDR2 from the germline V gene are MNHEY and SMNVEV (reference sequence). V lost 4 bases and J 7 bases, leaving 17 bases between the germline ends. CDR3 coding DNA: TGTGCCAGCAGTTCCTGGCAGGGCGTAGGGGAGCAGTACTTC. Protein product: CASSSWQGVGEQYF.

There are many counts of this clonotype. The chain is built from TRBV5-1 and TRBJ2-7, with TRBD1 matching over 10 bases. V gave up 4 bases and J gave up 6 bases; unmatched junction bases: 4. The CDR3 has 13 amino acids. Germline CDR1 reads SGHRS; CDR2 reads YFSETQ. CDR3 protein: CASSTWTGGEQYF. CDR3 nucleotides: TGCGCCAGCAGCACATGGACAGGGGGCGAGCAGTACTTC.

The V and J genes are TRBV7-2 and TRBJ2-3; D is perhaps TRBD2 (6 bases). The CDR3 totals 15 residues. Germline V gene sequence: CDR1 SGHTA, CDR2 FQGNSA. Trimming shortened V by 5 bases and J by 4 bases, and 16 bases separated the two germline ends. The CDR3 sequence is CASSRSAGSPDTQYF. CDR3 DNA sequence: TGTGCCAGCAGCCGGTCTGCCGGGAGCCCAGATACGCAGTATTTT. Variable domain in full (rest from reference TRBV7-2 and TRBJ2-3): GAGVSQSPSNKVTEKGKDVELRCDPISGHTALYWYRQSLGQGLEFLIYFQGNSAPDKSGLPSDRFSAERTGGSVSTLTIQRTQQEDSAVYLCASSRSAGSPDTQYFGPGTRLTVL.

This clonotype came up many times. This sequence joins TRBV3-1 and TRBJ2-6; weak D call: TRBD1 (5 bases). This CDR3 is built from 19 residues. In germline, CDR1 is LGHDT, CDR2 YNNKEL (reference sequence). The germline V and J ends were trimmed by 3 bases and 0 bases, with 18 bases remaining between them. The CDR3 DNA reads TGTGCCAGCAGCCACCCCTTTGGGCAGGGAATCTCTGGGGCCAACGTCCTGACTTTC. It specifies CASSHPFGQGISGANVLTF.